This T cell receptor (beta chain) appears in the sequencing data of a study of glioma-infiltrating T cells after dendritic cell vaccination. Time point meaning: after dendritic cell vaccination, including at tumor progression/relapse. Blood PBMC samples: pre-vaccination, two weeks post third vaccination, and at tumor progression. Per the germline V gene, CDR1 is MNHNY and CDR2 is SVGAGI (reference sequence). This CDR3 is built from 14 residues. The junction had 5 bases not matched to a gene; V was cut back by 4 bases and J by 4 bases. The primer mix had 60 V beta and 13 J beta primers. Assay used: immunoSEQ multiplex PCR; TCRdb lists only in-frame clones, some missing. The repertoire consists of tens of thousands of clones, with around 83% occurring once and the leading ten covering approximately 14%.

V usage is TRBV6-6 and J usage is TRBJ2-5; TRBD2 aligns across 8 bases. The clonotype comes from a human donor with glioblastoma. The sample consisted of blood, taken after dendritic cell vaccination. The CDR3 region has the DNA TGTGCCAGCAGTTTAACCGGGGGGGGAGAGACCCAGTACTTC. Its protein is CASSLTGGGETQYF.